This entry lists 30 T cell receptor beta chains sequenced from one sample in a study of blood T cell repertoires in COVID-19. Some clones are missing from TCRdb's copy, which holds only in-frame ones; the method was immunoSEQ multiplex PCR. The sample comprises tens of thousands of clones, over 75% of which are singletons, and approximately 46% rests with the top ten. The source material was peripheral blood. The receptors were gathered from a human donor in a cohort sampled during active COVID-19.

The rearrangement links TRBV27 to TRBJ1-4; 7 bases map to TRBD1. In germline, CDR1 is MNHEY, CDR2 SMNVEV (reference sequence). J lost 2 bases, V lost 3 bases, and 15 bases had no gene match. The CDR3 has 19 amino acids. The CDR3 is CASSFDRDSLRPTNEKLFF. CDR3 coding DNA: TGTGCCAGCAGTTTTGACAGGGATTCTCTGAGGCCGACTAATGAAAAACTGTTTTTT.

The J gene is TRBJ2-5, the V gene TRBV9; 10 bases align to TRBD2. Germline trimming cut 4 bases from V and 4 bases from J; bases unmatched to any gene: 13. This CDR3 region has 17 residues. CDR1 and CDR2 (germline): SGDLS, YYNGEE. CDR3 nucleotide sequence: TGTGCCAGCAGCCCGAAGGGACTAGCGAGAGTCGGAGAGACCCAGTACTTC. It encodes CASSPKGLARVGETQYF.

The CDR3, as DNA: TGCGCCAGCAGCTTGGAAGGGGGAGGGAGGGAAAAACTGTTTTTT. Translating gives CASSLEGGGREKLFF. The genes are TRBV5-1 and TRBJ1-4; D perhaps matches TRBD1 (6 bases). The CDR3 consists of 15 residues. The germline V gene encodes CDR1 SGHRS and CDR2 YFSETQ. Trimming stripped 0 bases from V and 8 bases from J, with 14 bases between. The full variable domain, its missing parts supplied by reference TRBV5-1 and TRBJ1-4, is KAGVTQTPRYLIKTRGQQVTLSCSPISGHRSVSWYQQTPGQGLQFLFEYFSETQRNKGNFPGRFSGRQFSNSRSEMNVSTLELGDSALYLCASSLEGGGREKLFFGSGTQLSVL.

The rearrangement joins TRBV7-3 to TRBJ2-5; D is ambiguous. V was clipped by 5 bases and J by 3 bases, with 10 bases between them. CDR1 and CDR2 (germline): SGHTA, FQGTGA. The CDR3 consists of 13 residues. The CDR3, as DNA: TGTGCCAGCAGCCGTTCAGGAAAAGAGACCCAGTACTTC. This sequence encodes CASSRSGKETQYF.

This rearrangement joins TRBV11-3 to TRBJ2-7, with D possibly matching TRBD2 (5 bases). The CDR3 is 16 residues long. Trimming pared 4 bases from V and 3 bases from J, leaving 19 bases between. CDR1 is SGHNT and CDR2 is YENEEA in the germline V gene. The CDR3 nucleotides read TGTGCCAGCAGCTCCCGGATCATAACTAGAGTCTACGAGCAGTACTTC. Protein sequence: CASSSRIITRVYEQYF.

This clone was seen many times. The chain uses TRBV7-2 and TRBJ2-3; no clear D. V shed 2 bases and J shed 3 bases, with 12 bases lying between them. The germline V gene encodes CDR1 SGHTA and CDR2 FQGNSA. CDR3 length: 15 amino acids. The CDR3 nucleotides read TGTGCCAGCAGCTTAAACTCCTTCAGGACAGATACGCAGTATTTT. This codes for CASSLNSFRTDTQYF.

The V and J genes are TRBV6-5 and TRBJ2-1; weak D call: TRBD2 (5 bases). Germline CDR1 and CDR2: MNHEY and SVGAGI. The length of the CDR3 is 11 residues. V dropped 8 bases and J dropped 7 bases, with 9 bases sitting between them. This CDR3 reads CASERGNEQFF. The CDR3 nucleotides are TGTGCCAGCGAGAGAGGGAATGAGCAGTTCTTC.

The chain joins TRBV6-5 to TRBJ1-6; 7 bases match TRBD1. CDR3 length equals 14 residues. V lost 2 bases and J lost 9; bases outside the gene matches: 4. Germline V gene sequence: CDR1 MNHEY, CDR2 SVGAGI. Here the CDR3 DNA reads TGTGCCAGCAGTTACCGGGACAGTTCTTCACCCCTCCACTTT. Its protein product is CASSYRDSSSPLHF.

In this sample, this clone turned up once. The chain is built from TRBV20-1 and TRBJ2-1; D may be TRBD1 (6 bases). The CDR3 sequence is 14 residues long. Trimming shortened V by 3 bases and J by 6 bases, and 15 bases separated the two germline ends. In germline, CDR1 is DFQATT, CDR2 SNEGSKA (reference sequence). The CDR3 nucleotides are TGCAGTGCTAGTCCCGAGGGGGTCGTCAATGAGCAGTTCTTC. This codes for CSASPEGVVNEQFF.

The V call is TRBV28, the J call TRBJ1-5; no reliable D call. Trimming took off 5 bases at V and 2 bases at J, with 13 bases between the two ends. The CDR3 runs to 15 residues. The germline V gene encodes CDR1 MDHEN and CDR2 SYDVKM. CDR3 bases: TGTGCCAGCAGTCAACCCTGGTCGGGCAATCAGCCCCAGCATTTT. This translates into CASSQPWSGNQPQHF.

The chain has TRBV7-3 and TRBJ2-1, with 10 bases matching TRBD2. The CDR3 length is 15 residues. Losses at the gene ends were 4 bases for V and 9 bases for J; bases not matched to a gene: 9. Germline values: CDR1 SGHTA, CDR2 FQGTGA. The CDR3 spells CASSSTSGSGGEQFF. CDR3 in DNA: TGTGCCAGCAGCTCGACTAGCGGGTCGGGCGGTGAGCAGTTCTTC.

This sequence joins TRBV19 and TRBJ2-7; 9 positions match TRBD2. The germline CDR1 and CDR2 sequences are LNHDA and SQIVND (reference sequence). The CDR3 length is 14 residues. Trimming took 4 bases from V and 2 from J; bases not matched to a gene: 3. CDR3 amino acids: CASSTASGAYEQYF. CDR3 nucleotides: TGTGCCAGTAGTACGGCTAGCGGGGCCTACGAGCAGTACTTC.

The chain uses TRBV5-6 and TRBJ2-7, with a tentative D call TRBD1 (6 bases). The CDR3 is made up of 15 amino acids. In germline, CDR1 is SGHDT, CDR2 YYEEEE. V was shortened by 4 bases and J by 1 base, with 15 bases between the two germline ends. CDR3 loop: CASSPGQLYSYEQYF. For the CDR3, the DNA is TGTGCCAGCAGCCCCGGACAGCTTTATTCCTACGAGCAGTACTTC.

This sequence joins TRBV30 and TRBJ1-2; 8 bases fit TRBD1. The CDR3 extends over 13 amino acids. CDR1 is GTSNPN and CDR2 is SVGIG in the germline V gene (reference sequence). Trimming at V came to 0 bases and at J to 4 bases, leaving 1 base not matched to a gene. CDR3 in amino acids: CAWSVQGGYGYTF. The CDR3 nucleotides read TGTGCCTGGAGTGTACAGGGGGGCTATGGCTACACCTTC.

The CDR3 spells CAWSGGRGGSGAYEQYF. In DNA form, the CDR3 reads TGTGCCTGGAGTGGGGGCAGGGGAGGGTCAGGGGCCTACGAGCAGTACTTC. The chain is built from TRBV30 and TRBJ2-7; weak D call: TRBD2 (7 bases). CDR1 and CDR2 from the germline V gene are GTSNPN and SVGIG (reference sequence). The CDR3 contains 17 residues. V gave up 1 base and J gave up 2 bases, with 21 bases separating them.

V gene TRBV9 combines with J gene TRBJ2-5; 13 nucleotides agree with TRBD2. The germline gives CDR1 SGDLS, CDR2 YYNGEE. Trimming cost V 0 bases and J 4 bases; bases outside gene matches: 15. The CDR3 is 20 residues long. CDR3 sequence reads: CASSVVCEGTSGAVTETQYF. CDR3 coding DNA: TGTGCCAGCAGCGTAGTATGTGAAGGGACTAGCGGGGCTGTAACAGAGACCCAGTACTTC.

The J gene is TRBJ1-1, the V gene TRBV9; D may be TRBD1 (5 bases). Looked up from germline, CDR1 is SGDLS and CDR2 is YYNGEE. The CDR3 spans 13 residues. Trimming took off 3 bases at V and 5 bases at J, with 11 bases between the two ends. CDR3 region: CASSATGETEAFF. As DNA, the CDR3 is TGTGCCAGCAGCGCCACGGGGGAAACTGAAGCTTTCTTT.

V is TRBV18 and J is TRBJ2-7; possibly TRBD1 for D (5 bases). The CDR3 totals 13 residues. V lost 2 bases, J lost 7 bases, and 12 bases lay in between. Germline CDR1 and CDR2: KGHSH and LQKENI. The DNA for the CDR3 is TGTGCCAGCTCACCATCGACAGACTCGGAGCAGTACTTC. This codes for CASSPSTDSEQYF.

This clone was recorded once. The gene calls are TRBV12-3 or TRBV12-4 and TRBJ1-1, with D perhaps matching TRBD1 (6 bases). The V end was cut by 2 bases, the J end by 8 bases, with 9 bases between. The CDR3 extends over 12 amino acids. This chain's CDR3 is CASSLSGGEAFF. CDR3 DNA sequence: TGTGCCAGCAGTTTATCGGGGGGCGAAGCTTTCTTT.

This clone was found once. The chain has TRBV30 and TRBJ2-2; 9 nucleotides agree with TRBD1. Trimming cost V 2 bases and J 3 bases; bases outside gene matches: 19. The CDR3 is 20 amino acids. Germline V CDR1 and CDR2: GTSNPN, SVGIG (reference sequence). The CDR3 reads CAWSPLTGQGDSTYTGELFF. The CDR3 DNA reads as TGTGCCTGGAGTCCTCTGACGGGACAGGGCGACTCGACGTACACCGGGGAGCTGTTTTTT.

This rearrangement joins TRBV19 to TRBJ2-1; 7 bases are a match to TRBD2. This CDR3 has 18 residues. V trimming: 5 bases; J trimming: 0 bases; junction bases outside the gene matches: 13. Per germline, CDR1 LNHDA and CDR2 SQIVND (reference sequence). In DNA, the CDR3 is TGTGCCAGTAGTCCCCTTTCCGGGACTACCTTCTCCTACAATGAGCAGTTCTTC. Translating gives CASSPLSGTTFSYNEQFF.

The genes are TRBV11-3 and TRBJ2-3, with 13 bases that match TRBD2. Germline loops: CDR1 SGHNT, CDR2 YENEEA. The CDR3 contains 16 residues. With V trimmed by 3 bases and J by 5 bases, 5 bases remained unmatched. The DNA for the CDR3 is TGTGCCAGCAGCTTTGGACTAGCGGGAGTAGTAGATACGCAGTATTTT. Translating it yields CASSFGLAGVVDTQYF. The full variable domain, its missing parts supplied by reference TRBV11-3 and TRBJ2-3, is EAGVVQSPRYKIIEKKQPVAFWCNPISGHNTLYWYLQNLGQGPELLIRYENEEAVDDSQLPKDRFSAERLKGVDSTLKIQPAELGDSAVYLCASSFGLAGVVDTQYFGPGTRLTVL.

The chain recombines TRBV18 with TRBJ2-2, with 8 positions matching TRBD1. Trimming cost V 1 base and J 6 bases; bases outside gene matches: 4. Germline values: CDR1 KGHSH, CDR2 LQKENI. The CDR3 totals 15 residues. CDR3 in amino acids: CASSPRTGLSGELFF. The CDR3 DNA follows: TGTGCCAGCTCACCACGGACAGGGTTATCCGGGGAGCTGTTTTTT.

The chain couples TRBV29-1 to TRBJ2-1; D unclear. Germline V gene data show CDR1 as SQVTM and CDR2 as ANQGSEA. This CDR3 contains 12 residues. V shed 6 bases and J shed 7 bases, with 13 bases lying between them. The CDR3 nucleotides are TGCAGCGTCCTTCGGAGCACGAATGAGCAGTTCTTC. It encodes CSVLRSTNEQFF.

Only a few counts were recorded for this clone. The rearrangement joins TRBV19 to TRBJ1-3; no firm D call. CDR3 size: 14 residues. Germline V gene data show CDR1 as LNHDA and CDR2 as SQIVND (reference sequence). Trimming took 10 bases from V and 0 from J, leaving 13 bases between them. CDR3 DNA sequence: TGTGCCACATCGGAGGATAGCTCTGGAAACACCATATATTTT. It encodes CATSEDSSGNTIYF. Based on the CDR3 plus reference TRBV19 and TRBJ1-3, the full variable domain is DGGITQSPKYLFRKEGQNVTLSCEQNLNHDAMYWYRQDPGQGLRLIYYSQIVNDFQKGDIAEGYSVSREKKESFPLTVTSAQKNPTAFYLCATSEDSSGNTIYFGEGSWLTVV.

This chain connects TRBV30 to TRBJ2-1; 7 nucleotides match TRBD2. Germline V gene data show CDR1 as GTSNPN and CDR2 as SVGIG (reference sequence). The CDR3 spans 11 residues. Trimming cost V 5 bases and J 8 bases; bases outside gene matches: 3. This chain's CDR3 is CAWGGGHEQFF. In DNA, the CDR3 is TGTGCCTGGGGGGGAGGGCATGAGCAGTTCTTC. The whole variable domain, remainder taken from reference TRBV30 and TRBJ2-1, is SQTIHQWPATLVQPVGSPLSLECTVEGTSNPNLYWYRQAAGRGLQLLFYSVGIGQISSEVPQNLSASRPQDRQFILSSKKLLLSDSGFYLCAWGGGHEQFFGPGTRLTVL.

The chain employs TRBV18 and TRBJ1-5, with D unclear. V was cut by 0 bases and J by 1 base, with 10 bases left in between. The CDR3 is made up of 16 amino acids. Germline V gene sequence: CDR1 KGHSH, CDR2 LQKENI. Here the CDR3 reads CASSPPNTVSNQPQHF. The CDR3 region has the DNA TGTGCCAGCTCACCACCTAACACCGTAAGCAATCAGCCCCAGCATTTT.

The chain joins TRBV3-1 (or the pseudogene TRBV3-2) to TRBJ1-1; unclear D gene. Between the trimmed V and J ends, which lost 0 bases and 7 bases, there was a span of 6 bases. CDR1 LGHDT and CDR2 YNNKEL come from the germline V gene (reference sequence). CDR3 length: 12 amino acids. The CDR3 coding sequence is TGTGCCAGCAGCCAAGACAGTTTTGAAGCTTTCTTT. It is translated as CASSQDSFEAFF.

The chain is built from TRBV4-1 and TRBJ2-1; D gene unclear. CDR3 length equals 16 residues. Trimming pared 0 bases from V and 0 bases from J, leaving 9 bases between. The V gene's germline CDR1 is MGHRA and CDR2 YSYEKL. The CDR3 protein is CASSQDKASSYNEQFF. Here the CDR3 DNA reads TGCGCCAGCAGCCAAGATAAAGCTAGCTCCTACAATGAGCAGTTCTTC.

The chain couples TRBV9 to TRBJ2-5, with a tentative D call TRBD2 (5 bases). V was pared by 0 bases and J by 2 bases, with 8 bases between. The germline CDR1 and CDR2 sequences are SGDLS and YYNGEE. The CDR3 extends over 14 amino acids. The CDR3 coding sequence is TGTGCCAGCAGCGTAGGAGGGCTTCAAGAGACCCAGTACTTC. This encodes CASSVGGLQETQYF.